The source of this TCR beta chain is a study of shared clonotypes between healthy human individuals. Study-level background: CD4 naive and CD4 memory each took three plates per donor, while CD8 naive took two and CD8 memory one.

Each subset's genomic DNA was split evenly across several immunoSEQ plates. The data were produced by immunoSEQ multiplex PCR, yet TCRdb's version contains in-frame clones alone and is incomplete. The sample contains 950,000 to 1,300,000 clones, 65% to 75% of which appear only once. Those who donated, Caucasian adults without exception, all lived in Nashville, Tennessee. Trimming stripped 5 bases from V and 8 bases from J, with 16 bases between. CDR3 length: 13 residues. The germline CDR1 and CDR2 sequences are SGHNT and YYREEE (reference sequence). The study's findings and limits: Of the naive CD4 clonotypes, around 4.8% were shared across several donors.

Comments on this clone: Its cognate antigen is unknown.

This receptor was obtained from a man aged 18 to 29 in good health. The chain uses TRBV5-4 and TRBJ1-2; D possibly corresponds to TRBD1 (5 bases). Sequenced sample: memory CD4+ T cells sorted from blood. Subset reported: CD45RA-negative fraction. CDR3 amino acids: CASSTPDRAGYTF. DNA for the CDR3: TGTGCCAGCAGTACCCCCGACAGAGCCGGCTACACCTTC.